This TCR beta chain stems from a study of post-analysis software for immune sequencing data. Study-wide context: The cohort encompassed relapsing-remitting, secondary progressive and progressive-relapsing multiple sclerosis disease courses.

Sequencing libraries made from TCR beta cDNA carried unique molecular identifiers. Yield was roughly 500,000 cDNA molecules from about 1 to 10 million T cells. TCRdb reprocessed the PCR reads via MiXCR and lists one record per CDR3 protein. The data hold some 500,000 distinct CDR3 sequences, with roughly 46% observed a single time. This clonotype showed up just a few times. The antigen remains undetermined. Findings and caveats of the study: Significantly lower normalized Chao1 diversity was found in patients with multiple sclerosis relative to controls. Under F measure analysis, samples from one preparation batch co-clustered strongly. Controls had lower frequencies than patients of about 5 TRBV segments, which included TRBV5-6, TRBV5-1 and TRBV20-1.

The CDR3 contains 14 residues. Looked up from germline, CDR1 is MDHEN and CDR2 is SYDVKM. Trimming took 2 bases from V and 8 from J, leaving 13 bases between them. Sequencing was performed on blood. This TCR was recovered from a girl aged 5-17 years with multiple sclerosis. The rearrangement links TRBV28 to TRBJ2-4; unclear D gene. CDR3 sequence (DNA): TGTGCCAGCAGTTTACAGGATTTGGTGCACATTCAGTACTTC. Protein product: CASSLQDLVHIQYF.